This T cell receptor (beta chain) was documented in a study of cytotoxic CD8 clonotypes in ibrutinib-treated CLL. The study's findings and limits: Upon ibrutinib response clonality rose, and upon progression it fell back toward baseline. Baseline levels of clonality went above those of age-matched healthy donors and moved with circulating CD8+ T-cell counts. Public clonotypes were seen rarely and were contracted or stable on treatment.

Notes on this clone: Its antigen remains unknown. One end of the junction fails to match germline, which may point to a read error.

This CDR3 contains 15 residues. CDR1 and CDR2 from the germline V gene are PRHDT and FYEKMQ (reference sequence). With sequencing, the targeted depth ranged from 1 in 200,000 to 1 in 1 million T cells. The assay was immunoSEQ multiplex PCR, and TCRdb's table has in-frame clones only and misses some. The sample holds approximately 100,000 clones; about 53% are singletons and the top ten take 30% to 45%. The rearrangement joins TRBV13 to TRBJ1-4, with D maybe TRBD1 (5 bases). This specimen was PBMCs, taken after 24 months of ibrutinib treatment. This TCR was sampled from a human donor with chronic lymphocytic leukemia. The DNA of the CDR3 is TGTGCCAGCAGCCTAGGGACCGGTAAAAATGAAAAACTGTTTTTT. Encoded protein: CASSLGTGKNEKLFF. Variable domain in full (rest from reference TRBV13 and TRBJ1-4): AAGVIQSPRHLIKEKRETATLKCYPIPRHDTVYWYQQGPGQDPQFLISFYEKMQSDKGSIPDRFSAQQFSDYHSELNMSSLELGDSALYFCASSLGTGKNEKLFFGSGTQLSVL.